The 32 T cell receptor beta chains below were found in one sample sequenced in a study of cytomegalovirus exposure and HLA in healthy donors. PCR used 60 Vbeta primers and 13 Jbeta primers. Assay: immunoSEQ multiplex PCR; the TCRdb copy retains only in-frame clones and omits some. The profile shows fewer than 120,000 clones, over 65% of them singletons. Sequencing used PBMCs. All receptors derive from a man in his thirties or forties in good health and CMV-seropositive.

In the case of this clone: The identical CDR3 is also encoded by other nucleotide sequences in the sample. J is TRBJ1-5 and V is TRBV28; possibly TRBD1 for D (5 bases). The CDR3 has 16 residues. The V gene lost 7 bases and the J gene lost 2 bases, with 18 bases spanning the gap. From germline, CDR1 is MDHEN and CDR2 SYDVKM. The CDR3 bases are TGTGCCAGCACCTGGGGGGGGTGGGGGGGCAATCAGCCCCAGCATTTT. Translated, it gives CASTWGGWGGNQPQHF.

V gene TRBV28 combines with J gene TRBJ2-7, with D possibly being TRBD2 (6 bases). The germline gives CDR1 MDHEN, CDR2 SYDVKM. This CDR3 is built from 14 residues. V was trimmed by 6 bases and J by 4 bases, leaving 16 bases between them. CDR3 DNA: TGTGCCAGCAGGACTCTGGGGGGTACTTACGAGCAGTACTTC. The encoded protein is CASRTLGGTYEQYF.

The rearrangement links TRBV5-5 to TRBJ2-7, with 12 bases lining up with TRBD1. The CDR3 has 15 amino acids. The germline V gene encodes CDR1 SGHKS and CDR2 YYEKEE (reference sequence). The ends lost 3 bases at V and 5 bases at J; junction bases unmatched: 6. The CDR3 sequence is CASSSGTGGFHEQYF. CDR3 nucleotide sequence: TGTGCCAGCAGCTCCGGGACAGGGGGCTTTCACGAGCAGTACTTC.

There are a few counts of this clone. This chain links TRBV6-6 with TRBJ2-5, with D perhaps TRBD1 (6 bases). The DNA end lines up better with TRBJ2-7; the J call may be wrong. CDR1 is MNHNY and CDR2 is SVGAGI in the germline V gene (reference sequence). This CDR3 is 13 amino acids long. The CDR3 bases are TGTGCCAGCAGACAGGGTGCAGCCTACGAGCAGTACTTC. Translated, it gives CASRQGAAYEQYF.

This clone was recorded a few times. This rearrangement joins TRBV18 to TRBJ1-5; 12 nucleotides match TRBD1. CDR1 is KGHSH, CDR2 LQKENI, per germline. CDR3 length: 19 amino acids. V lost 2 bases and J lost 5; bases outside the gene matches: 13. The CDR3 nucleotides are TGTGCCAGCTCACCAATCGGGGGATCCGGGACAGGGGGCGATCAGCCCCAGCATTTT. Amino acids: CASSPIGGSGTGGDQPQHF.

The rearrangement links TRBV18 to TRBJ1-5; TRBD1 is a possible D gene (5 bases). Germline V gene sequence: CDR1 KGHSH, CDR2 LQKENI. Trimming took 6 bases from V and 2 from J, leaving 11 bases between them. CDR3 length equals 14 residues. CDR3 loop: CASSGSTGNQPQHF. The CDR3 DNA reads as TGTGCCAGCTCGGGTTCGACAGGCAATCAGCCCCAGCATTTT.

V is TRBV9 and J is TRBJ2-5; D perhaps matches TRBD1 (6 bases). Per the germline V gene, CDR1 is SGDLS and CDR2 is YYNGEE. The CDR3 has 15 amino acids. V was trimmed by 3 bases and J by 4 bases, leaving 16 bases between them. The CDR3 DNA is TGTGCCAGCAGCGCCTCCACAGGGTTGGGAGAGACCCAGTACTTC. It is translated as CASSASTGLGETQYF.

The chain is built from TRBV11-2 and TRBJ2-7; 9 positions match TRBD1. V shed 5 bases and J 7 bases; nucleotides not matched to a gene: 9. Germline V gives CDR1 SGHAT, CDR2 FQNNGV. The CDR3 sequence is 14 residues long. The CDR3 nucleotides are TGTGCCAGCAGCCTCTGGGACAGGGAGTTGGAGCAGTACTTC. Translating it yields CASSLWDRELEQYF.

CDR3: CASSIDRPGRYEQFF. The CDR3 DNA is TGTGCCAGTAGTATTGACCGTCCCGGGAGGTATGAGCAGTTCTTC. The V and J genes are TRBV19 and TRBJ2-1, with 7 bases that match TRBD2. Germline V gives CDR1 LNHDA, CDR2 SQIVND (reference sequence). The CDR3 length is 15 residues. The V segment lost 3 bases and the J segment 8 bases; nucleotides outside the gene matches: 10.

As concerns this clone: Relative to the germline gene, one junction end is altered; a read error may explain this. The chain recombines TRBV6-5 with TRBJ1-1, with 8 bases identical to TRBD1. The CDR3 is made up of 14 amino acids. The germline V gene encodes CDR1 MNHEY and CDR2 SVGAGI. In DNA, the CDR3 is TGTGCCAGCAGTCCCCGGACAGGGAACCCTGAAGCTTTCTTT. This translates into CASSPRTGNPEAFF.

This chain joins TRBV5-1 and TRBJ1-3; 8 bases map to TRBD1. Germline CDR1 SGHRS, CDR2 YFSETQ. The CDR3 sequence is 16 residues long. With V trimmed by 4 bases and J by 0 bases, 6 bases remained unmatched. In DNA form, the CDR3 reads TGCGCCAGCAGCGGGGACAGGCCTATCTCTGGAAACACCATATATTTT. Protein sequence: CASSGDRPISGNTIYF.

This chain joins TRBV27 and TRBJ1-2, with 11 bases matching TRBD1. The ends lost 4 bases at V and 4 bases at J; junction bases unmatched: 8. Germline CDR1 reads MNHEY; CDR2 reads SMNVEV (reference sequence). The CDR3 is 16 residues long. The CDR3 DNA reads as TGTGCCAGCAGTTACGCGGACAGGGGGCTGTTCTATGGCTACACCTTC. Translated, it gives CASSYADRGLFYGYTF.

In the case of this clone: Other DNA sequences in the sample encode the same CDR3. The chain employs TRBV7-9 and TRBJ1-1, with a possible D match to TRBD1 (6 bases). This CDR3 spans 14 amino acids. The V gene lost 2 bases and the J gene lost 1 base, with 8 bases spanning the gap. The germline V gene has CDR1 SEHNR and CDR2 FQNEAQ (reference sequence). The CDR3 DNA is TGTGCCAGCAGCTTATTACAGGGGAACACTGAAGCTTTCTTT. Protein: CASSLLQGNTEAFF.

The V and J genes are TRBV29-1 and TRBJ2-2; TRBD2 aligns across 10 bases. This CDR3 is built from 13 residues. V lost 7 bases and J lost 4; bases outside the gene matches: 3. Germline V lookup: CDR1 SQVTM, CDR2 ANQGSEA. CDR3 protein: CSARLAGTGELFF. The CDR3 bases are TGCAGCGCTAGACTAGCGGGCACCGGGGAGCTGTTTTTT.

This clone was picked up a small number of times. The chain employs TRBV5-1 and TRBJ1-3; possibly TRBD1 for D (5 bases). Germline loops: CDR1 SGHRS, CDR2 YFSETQ. The CDR3 extends over 15 amino acids. Trimming removed 1 base at V and 2 bases at J, with 10 bases between. In nucleotides, the CDR3 is TGCGCCAGCAGCTTGTCGGGGGACCCTGGAAACACCATATATTTT. Protein product: CASSLSGDPGNTIYF.

V and J are TRBV4-3 and TRBJ2-2; a possible D gene is TRBD1 (5 bases). The CDR3 totals 16 residues. The V gene lost 0 bases and the J gene lost 6 bases, with 14 bases spanning the gap. Germline values: CDR1 LGHNA, CDR2 YSLEER. CDR3 in DNA: TGCGCCAGCAGCCAAGATAGACAGCCTCCCCCCGGGGAGCTGTTTTTT. It is translated as CASSQDRQPPPGELFF.

DNA of the CDR3: TGTGCCAGCAGTTTGGGGACAGGGAGAAACTATGGCTACACCTTC. This encodes CASSLGTGRNYGYTF. The gene calls are TRBV27 and TRBJ1-2, with 9 bases fitting TRBD1. This CDR3 has 15 residues. The germline gives CDR1 MNHEY, CDR2 SMNVEV (reference sequence). V trimming: 3 bases; J trimming: 2 bases; junction bases outside the gene matches: 4.

This sequence joins TRBV6-5 and TRBJ2-5, with D perhaps TRBD2 (5 bases). This CDR3 contains 16 residues. The V gene lost 0 bases and the J gene lost 0 bases, with 11 bases spanning the gap. CDR1 MNHEY and CDR2 SVGAGI come from the germline V gene. The chain's CDR3 is CASSYSRGLYQETQYF. In DNA, the CDR3 is TGTGCCAGCAGTTACTCGCGCGGGTTGTACCAAGAGACCCAGTACTTC.

The V gene is TRBV13, the J gene TRBJ2-7; 8 bases align to TRBD1. The ends lost 1 base at V and 0 bases at J; junction bases unmatched: 8. The germline gives CDR1 PRHDT, CDR2 FYEKMQ (reference sequence). The CDR3 is made up of 17 amino acids. The chain's CDR3 is CASSLVLGQGRSYEQYF. CDR3 nucleotides: TGTGCCAGCAGCTTAGTTCTCGGACAGGGTCGCTCCTACGAGCAGTACTTC.

This chain connects TRBV11-2 to TRBJ2-5; perhaps TRBD2 as D (6 bases). The J call may be in error: the DNA end matches TRBJ2-7 better. The CDR3 has 15 residues. Germline CDR1 SGHAT, CDR2 FQNNGV. CDR3 amino acids: CASSLEGGRGYEQYF. Written as DNA, the CDR3 is TGTGCCAGCAGCTTAGAAGGAGGGCGGGGCTACGAGCAGTACTTC.

This clone turned up a few times. The rearrangement uses TRBV18 and TRBJ2-5, with 9 bases identical to TRBD2. CDR1 KGHSH and CDR2 LQKENI come from the germline V gene. The CDR3 has 11 residues. The J segment lost 14 bases and the V segment lost 6 bases, leaving 7 bases of the junction unmatched. CDR3 sequence reads: CASSASGEIYF. In DNA, the CDR3 is TGTGCCAGCTCGGCTAGCGGGGAAATCTACTTC. The full variable domain, rest sourced from reference TRBV18 and TRBJ2-5, is NAGVMQNPRHLVRRRGQEARLRCSPMKGHSHVYWYRQLPEEGLKFMVYLQKENIIDESGMPKERFSAEFPKEGPSILRIQQVVRGDSAAYFCASSASGEIYFGPGTRLLVL.

The chain recombines TRBV29-1 with TRBJ1-5, with D perhaps TRBD1 (6 bases). This CDR3 is 13 amino acids long. From germline, CDR1 is SQVTM and CDR2 ANQGSEA. V lost 4 bases, J lost 3 bases, and 10 bases lay in between. CDR3 sequence reads: CSVGTGINQPQHF. The CDR3 DNA is TGCAGCGTTGGAACAGGGATCAATCAGCCCCAGCATTTT.

This chain joins TRBV11-2 and TRBJ1-1, with D maybe TRBD1 (6 bases). This CDR3 contains 14 residues. CDR1 SGHAT and CDR2 FQNNGV come from the germline V gene. Trimming pared 3 bases from V and 3 bases from J, leaving 11 bases between. CDR3 DNA: TGTGCCAGCAGCTTTGTCGAGGGGGACACTGAAGCTTTCTTT. Its protein product is CASSFVEGDTEAFF.

In its sample, this clone was seen a few times. The chain has TRBV4-3 and TRBJ1-1; 7 nucleotides line up with TRBD1. Germline-derived CDR1 and CDR2 are LGHNA and YSLEER. V was pared by 3 bases and J by 3 bases, with 10 bases of the junction left unmatched. CDR3 length equals 16 residues. CDR3 DNA sequence: TGCGCCAGCAGCCACCGAGACAGGGAATTGGACACTGAAGCTTTCTTT. As protein: CASSHRDRELDTEAFF.

V usage is TRBV11-2 and J usage is TRBJ2-7; 9 bases are shared with TRBD1. V gave up 6 bases and J gave up 4 bases; unmatched junction bases: 10. Germline CDR1 SGHAT, CDR2 FQNNGV. CDR3 length: 15 residues. CDR3: CASSRGQGFRYEQYF. CDR3 coding DNA: TGTGCCAGCAGTAGGGGACAGGGATTTCGATACGAGCAGTACTTC.

The chain joins TRBV25-1 to TRBJ1-5; D may be TRBD1 (5 bases). The germline V gene has CDR1 MGHDK and CDR2 SYGVNS. V was clipped by 6 bases and J by 0 bases, with 6 bases between them. The CDR3 consists of 13 residues. As DNA, the CDR3 is TGTGCCAGCAGGGGGGGTAGCAATCAGCCCCAGCATTTT. Amino acids: CASRGGSNQPQHF.

The gene calls are TRBV6-1 and TRBJ2-7, with a tentative D call TRBD1 (6 bases). The length of the CDR3 is 14 residues. Germline V CDR1 and CDR2: MNHNS, SASEGT. Deletions cut 0 bases from V and 7 bases from J, with 13 bases between. The CDR3 spells CASSEAMRQVEQYF. For the CDR3, the DNA is TGTGCCAGCAGTGAAGCGATGAGACAGGTAGAGCAGTACTTC.

J is TRBJ2-6 and V is TRBV7-2; D unresolved. V lost 3 bases, J lost 4 bases, and 10 bases lay in between. Germline CDR1 is SGHTA and CDR2 is FQGNSA. There are 15 residues in the CDR3. This CDR3 is CASSLGRPGANVLTF. In nucleotides, the CDR3 is TGTGCCAGCAGCTTGGGCAGGCCCGGGGCCAACGTCCTGACTTTC.

The chain employs TRBV28 and TRBJ1-2; 10 positions match TRBD1. V was pared by 3 bases and J by 4 bases, with 2 bases of the junction left unmatched. The CDR3 contains 14 residues. Germline assignment: CDR1 MDHEN and CDR2 SYDVKM. The CDR3 here is CASSLGQGSYGYTF. Written as DNA, the CDR3 is TGTGCCAGCAGTTTGGGACAGGGGTCCTATGGCTACACCTTC.

The chain uses TRBV28 and TRBJ2-6; a weak D match, TRBD2 (5 bases). The CDR3 covers 17 residues. V was cut by 5 bases and J by 8 bases, with 22 bases left in between. Per the germline V gene, CDR1 is MDHEN and CDR2 is SYDVKM. The CDR3 reads CASSPRTLYTGTNVLTF. The CDR3 nucleotides read TGTGCCAGCAGTCCCCGTACTCTTTACACGGGGACCAACGTCCTGACTTTC.

V and J are TRBV19 and TRBJ2-1, with D perhaps TRBD2 (6 bases). The CDR3 is made up of 12 amino acids. Looked up from germline, CDR1 is LNHDA and CDR2 is SQIVND (reference sequence). V was cut by 3 bases and J by 9 bases, with 9 bases left in between. CDR3 loop: CASSMGGTEQFF. CDR3 sequence (DNA): TGTGCCAGTAGTATGGGGGGTACTGAGCAGTTCTTC.

The rearrangement uses TRBV19 and TRBJ2-7; 8 bases are a match to TRBD1. The germline V gene encodes CDR1 LNHDA and CDR2 SQIVND (reference sequence). V dropped 9 bases and J dropped 2; count of bases not matched to a gene: 6. The CDR3 has 13 amino acids. DNA of the CDR3: TGTGCCAGCGGGGGACAGGATCCCTACGAGCAGTACTTC. It yields the protein CASGGQDPYEQYF.